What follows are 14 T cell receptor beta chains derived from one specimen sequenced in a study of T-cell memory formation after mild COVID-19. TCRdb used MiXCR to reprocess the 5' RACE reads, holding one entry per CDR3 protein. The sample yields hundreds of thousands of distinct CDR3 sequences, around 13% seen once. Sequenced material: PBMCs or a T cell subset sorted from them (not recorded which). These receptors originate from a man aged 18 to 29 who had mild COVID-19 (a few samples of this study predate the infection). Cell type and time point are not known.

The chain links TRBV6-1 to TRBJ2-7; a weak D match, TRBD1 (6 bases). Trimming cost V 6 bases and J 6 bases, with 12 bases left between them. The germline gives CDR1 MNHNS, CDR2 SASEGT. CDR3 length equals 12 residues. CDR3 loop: CASSKGGREQYF. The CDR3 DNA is TGTGCCAGCAGCAAAGGGGGTCGCGAGCAGTACTTC.

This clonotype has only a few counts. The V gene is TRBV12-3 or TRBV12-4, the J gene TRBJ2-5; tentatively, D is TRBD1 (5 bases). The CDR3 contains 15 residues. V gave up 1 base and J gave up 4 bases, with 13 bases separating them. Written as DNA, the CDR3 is TGTGCCAGCAGTTTAGGGGCAGGGCCAGGAGAGACCCAGTACTTC. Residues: CASSLGAGPGETQYF.

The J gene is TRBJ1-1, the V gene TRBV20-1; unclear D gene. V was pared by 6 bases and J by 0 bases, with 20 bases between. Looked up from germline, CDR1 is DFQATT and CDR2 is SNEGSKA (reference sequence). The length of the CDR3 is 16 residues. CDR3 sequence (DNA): TGCAGTGCGGTGGGCAATATCGGTTGGATGAACACTGAAGCTTTCTTT. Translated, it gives CSAVGNIGWMNTEAFF.

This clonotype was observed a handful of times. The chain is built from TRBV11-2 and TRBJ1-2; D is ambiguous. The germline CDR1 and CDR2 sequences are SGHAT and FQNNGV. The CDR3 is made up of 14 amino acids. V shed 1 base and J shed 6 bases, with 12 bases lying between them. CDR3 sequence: CASSLAPGPNGYTF. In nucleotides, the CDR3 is TGTGCCAGCAGCTTAGCCCCAGGCCCTAATGGCTACACCTTC.

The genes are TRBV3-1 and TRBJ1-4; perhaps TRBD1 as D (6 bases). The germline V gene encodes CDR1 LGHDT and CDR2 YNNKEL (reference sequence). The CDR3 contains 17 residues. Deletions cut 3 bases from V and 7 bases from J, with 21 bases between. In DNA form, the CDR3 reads TGTGCCAGCAGCCAGATCCTTACCGGACCCAGGGGTGAAAAACTGTTTTTT. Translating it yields CASSQILTGPRGEKLFF.

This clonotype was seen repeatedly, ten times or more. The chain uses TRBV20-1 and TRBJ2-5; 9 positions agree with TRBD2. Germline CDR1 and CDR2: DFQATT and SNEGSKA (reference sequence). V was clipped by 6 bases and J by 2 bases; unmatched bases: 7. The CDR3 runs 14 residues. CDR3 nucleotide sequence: TGCAGTGCACGCGTAGCGGGGGCACAAGAGACCCAGTACTTC. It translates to CSARVAGAQETQYF.

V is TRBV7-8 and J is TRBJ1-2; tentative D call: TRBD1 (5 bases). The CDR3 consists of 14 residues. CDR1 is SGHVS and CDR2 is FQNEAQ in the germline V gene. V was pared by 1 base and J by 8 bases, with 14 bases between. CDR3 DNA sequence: TGTGCCAGCAGCTTAGTGGCCAGGGAGAGGGGCTACACCTTC. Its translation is CASSLVARERGYTF.

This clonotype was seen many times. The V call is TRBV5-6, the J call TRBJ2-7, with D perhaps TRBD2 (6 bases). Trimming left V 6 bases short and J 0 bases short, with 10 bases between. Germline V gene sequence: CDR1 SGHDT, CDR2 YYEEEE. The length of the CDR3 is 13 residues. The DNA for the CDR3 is TGTGCCAGCAAGGAGGACTACTCCTACGAGCAGTACTTC. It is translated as CASKEDYSYEQYF. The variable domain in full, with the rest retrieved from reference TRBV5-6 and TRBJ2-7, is DAGVTQSPTHLIKTRGQQVTLRCSPKSGHDTVSWYQQALGQGPQFIFQYYEEEERQRGNFPDRFSGHQFPNYSSELNVNALLLGDSALYLCASKEDYSYEQYFGPGTRLTVT.

CDR3 in DNA: TGCGCCAGCGGTTGGGCTTCGAACACCGGGGAGCTGTTTTTT. It specifies CASGWASNTGELFF. The rearrangement links TRBV5-1 to TRBJ2-2; D gene ambiguous. V gave up 7 bases and J gave up 0 bases, with 10 bases separating them. The germline gives CDR1 SGHRS, CDR2 YFSETQ. The CDR3 sequence is 14 residues long.

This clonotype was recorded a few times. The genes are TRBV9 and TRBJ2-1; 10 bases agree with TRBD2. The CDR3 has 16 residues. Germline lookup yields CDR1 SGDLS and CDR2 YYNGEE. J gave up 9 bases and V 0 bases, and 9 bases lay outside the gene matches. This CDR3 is CASSVVASGGVVEQFF. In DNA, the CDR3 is TGTGCCAGCAGCGTAGTGGCTAGCGGGGGAGTAGTTGAGCAGTTCTTC.

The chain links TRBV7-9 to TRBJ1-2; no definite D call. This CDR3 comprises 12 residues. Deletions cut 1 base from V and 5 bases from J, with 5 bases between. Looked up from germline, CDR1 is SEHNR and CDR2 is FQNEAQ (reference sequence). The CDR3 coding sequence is TGTGCCAGCAGCTTAGAACAGTATGGCTACACCTTC. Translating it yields CASSLEQYGYTF.

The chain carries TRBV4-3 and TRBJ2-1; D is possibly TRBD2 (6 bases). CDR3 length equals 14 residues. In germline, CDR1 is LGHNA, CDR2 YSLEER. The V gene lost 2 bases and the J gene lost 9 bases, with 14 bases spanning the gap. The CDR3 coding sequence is TGCGCCAGCAGCCAACTTGGCGGGGTGGTTGAGCAGTTCTTC. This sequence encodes CASSQLGGVVEQFF.

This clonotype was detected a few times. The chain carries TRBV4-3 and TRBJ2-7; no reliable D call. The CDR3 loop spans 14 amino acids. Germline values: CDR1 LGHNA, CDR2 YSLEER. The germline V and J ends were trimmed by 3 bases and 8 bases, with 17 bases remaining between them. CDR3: CASSHRADPSQQYF. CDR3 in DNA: TGCGCCAGCAGCCACCGGGCAGACCCTTCTCAGCAGTACTTC.

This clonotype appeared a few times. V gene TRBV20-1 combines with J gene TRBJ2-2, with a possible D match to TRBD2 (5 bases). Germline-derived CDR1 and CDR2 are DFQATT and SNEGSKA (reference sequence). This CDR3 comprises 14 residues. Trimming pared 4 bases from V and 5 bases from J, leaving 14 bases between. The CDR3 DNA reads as TGCAGTGCTAATTCCGGGGTTGGTACCGGGGAGCTGTTTTTT. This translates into CSANSGVGTGELFF.